The rows below give T cell receptor beta chains drawn from one sample of a study of cytomegalovirus exposure and HLA in healthy donors. The assay was immunoSEQ multiplex PCR, and TCRdb's table has in-frame clones only and misses some. The table has 200,000 to 250,000 clones, about nine tenths seen once. The sequencing sample was made of PBMCs. The receptor source for this set is a woman aged 18 to 35 in good health and CMV-seropositive. Both conserved end residues are part of each CDR3. The D gene is left open where the match is weak. Expanded clones get a size class; other rows say once, few or many, or leave the size out.

d_gene: .
j_gene: TRBJ1-3
v_gene: TRBV5-1
abundance: .
CDR3aa: CASSLGEIVSGNTIYF
CDR3nt: TGCGCCAGCAGCTTGGGAGAGATCGTCTCTGGAAACACCATATATTTT

d_gene: .
j_gene: TRBJ2-7
v_gene: TRBV2
abundance: .
CDR3aa: CASTQWAGPSYEQYF
CDR3nt: TGTGCCAGCACTCAGTGGGCGGGTCCTTCATACGAGCAGTACTTC

d_gene: .
j_gene: TRBJ1-1
v_gene: TRBV19
abundance: .
CDR3aa: CASSIGGLNTEAFF
CDR3nt: TGTGCCAGTAGTATTGGCGGATTGAACACTGAAGCTTTCTTT

d_gene: .
j_gene: TRBJ2-6
v_gene: TRBV11-2
abundance: once
CDR3aa: CASSFNSGVSSGANVLTF
CDR3nt: TGTGCCAGCAGCTTTAATTCGGGAGTCAGCTCTGGGGCCAACGTCCTGACTTTC

d_gene: TRBD1
j_gene: TRBJ2-1
v_gene: TRBV5-6
abundance: .
CDR3aa: CASSLARQGSYNEQFF
CDR3nt: TGTGCCAGCAGCTTGGCTCGACAGGGGAGCTACAATGAGCAGTTCTTC

d_gene: .
j_gene: TRBJ1-1
v_gene: TRBV5-6
abundance: many
CDR3aa: CASSRRLIDTEAFF
CDR3nt: TGTGCCAGCAGTCGCAGACTGATAGACACTGAAGCTTTCTTT

d_gene: .
j_gene: TRBJ2-5
v_gene: TRBV14
abundance: .
CDR3aa: CASSHLQETQYF
CDR3nt: TGTGCCAGCAGCCATCTACAAGAGACCCAGTACTTC

d_gene: TRBD1
j_gene: TRBJ1-1
v_gene: TRBV7-3
abundance: .
CDR3aa: CASSLEGQGSPMNTEAFF
CDR3nt: TGTGCCAGCAGCTTAGAGGGACAGGGCAGCCCGATGAACACTGAAGCTTTCTTT

d_gene: TRBD1
j_gene: TRBJ1-1
v_gene: TRBV7-9
abundance: .
CDR3aa: CASSSQGKGTEAFF
CDR3nt: TGTGCCAGCAGCTCACAGGGGAAGGGGACTGAAGCTTTCTTT

d_gene: .
j_gene: TRBJ2-1
v_gene: TRBV6-1
abundance: once
CDR3aa: CASSTAGNYNEQFF
CDR3nt: TGTGCCAGCAGTACCGCCGGGAACTACAATGAGCAGTTCTTC

d_gene: .
j_gene: TRBJ1-3
v_gene: TRBV6-1
abundance: .
CDR3aa: CASSGEQGGNTIYF
CDR3nt: TGTGCCAGCAGTGGGGAACAGGGTGGAAACACCATATATTTT

d_gene: .
j_gene: TRBJ1-3
v_gene: TRBV27
abundance: .
CDR3aa: CASSAGQGNTIYF
CDR3nt: TGTGCCAGCAGTGCTGGACAGGGAAACACCATATATTTT

d_gene: .
j_gene: TRBJ1-4
v_gene: TRBV30
abundance: .
CDR3aa: CAWRGKGATNEKLFF
CDR3nt: TGTGCCTGGAGGGGAAAGGGGGCAACTAATGAAAAACTGTTTTTT

d_gene: TRBD1
j_gene: TRBJ1-3
v_gene: TRBV5-1
abundance: .
CDR3aa: CASSLVGDRRSGNTIYF
CDR3nt: TGCGCCAGCAGCTTGGTAGGGGACAGGCGTTCTGGAAACACCATATATTTT

d_gene: TRBD1
j_gene: TRBJ1-5
v_gene: TRBV2
abundance: .
CDR3aa: CASSETGGLSNQPQHF
CDR3nt: TGTGCCAGCAGTGAGACAGGGGGACTGAGCAATCAGCCCCAGCATTTT

d_gene: TRBD1
j_gene: TRBJ1-5
v_gene: TRBV10-2
abundance: .
CDR3aa: CASSELSGGRQPQHF
CDR3nt: TGCGCCAGCAGTGAGTTATCAGGGGGCAGGCAGCCCCAGCATTTT

d_gene: .
j_gene: TRBJ2-7
v_gene: TRBV27
abundance: .
CDR3aa: CASSPDSGTYEQYF
CDR3nt: TGTGCCAGCAGTCCGGATTCAGGCACCTACGAGCAGTACTTC

d_gene: .
j_gene: TRBJ1-1
v_gene: TRBV28
abundance: .
CDR3aa: CASSPQGITEAFF
CDR3nt: TGTGCCAGCAGCCCACAGGGAATCACTGAAGCTTTCTTT

d_gene: TRBD2
j_gene: TRBJ2-3
v_gene: TRBV9
abundance: .
CDR3aa: CASSVRASGITDTQYF
CDR3nt: TGTGCCAGCAGCGTAAGGGCCAGCGGGATCACAGATACGCAGTATTTT

d_gene: .
j_gene: TRBJ2-7
v_gene: TRBV19
abundance: .
CDR3aa: CASSGAGAAKSYEQYF
CDR3nt: TGTGCCAGTAGTGGGGCGGGGGCCGCAAAATCCTACGAGCAGTACTTC

d_gene: TRBD2
j_gene: TRBJ2-4
v_gene: TRBV5-4
abundance: .
CDR3aa: CASSTPRLAVAKNIQYF
CDR3nt: TGTGCCAGCAGCACGCCGAGACTAGCGGTAGCCAAAAACATTCAGTACTTC

d_gene: TRBD2
j_gene: TRBJ2-5
v_gene: TRBV30
abundance: .
CDR3aa: CAWSLLGGETQYF
CDR3nt: TGTGCCTGGAGCCTACTCGGGGGGGAGACCCAGTACTTC

d_gene: TRBD2
j_gene: TRBJ2-5
v_gene: TRBV11-2
abundance: .
CDR3aa: CASSLDWSSGTDRETQYF
CDR3nt: TGTGCCAGCAGCTTAGATTGGTCTAGCGGGACAGACAGGGAGACCCAGTACTTC

d_gene: TRBD2
j_gene: TRBJ2-1
v_gene: TRBV9
abundance: .
CDR3aa: CASSVDSGSLYNEQFF
CDR3nt: TGTGCCAGCAGCGTAGATAGCGGGAGTCTGTACAATGAGCAGTTCTTC

d_gene: TRBD1
j_gene: TRBJ1-4
v_gene: TRBV5-1
abundance: .
CDR3aa: CASSLSTGGRNEKLFF
CDR3nt: TGCGCCAGCAGCTTGAGTACAGGGGGGCGAAATGAAAAACTGTTTTTT

d_gene: TRBD2
j_gene: TRBJ2-1
v_gene: TRBV18
abundance: .
CDR3aa: CASSPGLAGDNEQFF
CDR3nt: TGTGCCAGCTCACCCGGACTAGCGGGTGACAATGAGCAGTTCTTC

d_gene: .
j_gene: TRBJ2-2
v_gene: TRBV4-1
abundance: .
CDR3aa: CASSQDLGVPGELFF
CDR3nt: TGCGCCAGCAGCCAAGATCTAGGGGTCCCCGGGGAGCTGTTTTTT

d_gene: TRBD1
j_gene: TRBJ2-1
v_gene: TRBV2
abundance: .
CDR3aa: CASSNGQGLYNEQFF
CDR3nt: TGTGCCAGCAGTAACGGACAGGGACTCTACAATGAGCAGTTCTTC

d_gene: .
j_gene: TRBJ1-2
v_gene: TRBV5-1
abundance: .
CDR3aa: CASSLDLESRYGYTF
CDR3nt: TGCGCCAGCAGCTTGGATTTGGAGAGCAGATATGGCTACACCTTC

d_gene: TRBD1
j_gene: TRBJ2-2
v_gene: TRBV13
abundance: .
CDR3aa: CASSFDRAPGELFF
CDR3nt: TGTGCCAGCAGCTTCGACAGGGCTCCCGGGGAGCTGTTTTTT

d_gene: .
j_gene: TRBJ1-1
v_gene: TRBV19
abundance: .
CDR3aa: CASRQGRTEAFF
CDR3nt: TGTGCCAGTAGACAGGGTAGGACTGAAGCTTTCTTT

d_gene: TRBD2
j_gene: TRBJ2-7
v_gene: TRBV9
abundance: .
CDR3aa: CASSVGGAGVGSEQYF
CDR3nt: TGTGCCAGCAGCGTAGGGGGAGCGGGAGTCGGAAGCGAGCAGTACTTC

d_gene: TRBD2
j_gene: TRBJ2-4
v_gene: TRBV7-8
abundance: .
CDR3aa: CASSLRSPGTSGRAVENIQYF
CDR3nt: TGTGCCAGCAGCTTACGATCTCCCGGGACTAGCGGGAGGGCGGTCGAGAACATTCAGTACTTC

d_gene: .
j_gene: TRBJ1-1
v_gene: TRBV9
abundance: .
CDR3aa: CASSVNSMNTEAFF
CDR3nt: TGTGCCAGCAGCGTAAACAGCATGAACACTGAAGCTTTCTTT

d_gene: TRBD1
j_gene: TRBJ2-2
v_gene: TRBV30
abundance: .
CDR3aa: CAWNPGQGNTGELFF
CDR3nt: TGTGCCTGGAACCCCGGACAGGGGAACACCGGGGAGCTGTTTTTT

d_gene: .
j_gene: TRBJ2-7
v_gene: TRBV27
abundance: .
CDR3aa: CASSSGPTPYEQYF
CDR3nt: TGTGCCAGCAGTAGCGGACCTACTCCCTACGAGCAGTACTTC

d_gene: TRBD1
j_gene: TRBJ1-1
v_gene: TRBV28
abundance: .
CDR3aa: CASRLPRDRGRENTEAFF
CDR3nt: TGTGCCAGCCGCCTGCCCCGGGACAGGGGAAGGGAGAACACTGAAGCTTTCTTT

d_gene: TRBD2
j_gene: TRBJ2-7
v_gene: TRBV27
abundance: .
CDR3aa: CASSNTGGSYEQYF
CDR3nt: TGTGCCAGCAGTAACACGGGAGGCTCCTACGAGCAGTACTTC

d_gene: .
j_gene: TRBJ2-5
v_gene: TRBV28
abundance: .
CDR3aa: CASSWVGEETQYF
CDR3nt: TGTGCCAGCAGTTGGGTGGGAGAGGAGACCCAGTACTTC

d_gene: .
j_gene: TRBJ1-2
v_gene: TRBV27
abundance: .
CDR3aa: CASYTSDYGYTF
CDR3nt: TGTGCCAGCTATACTTCGGACTATGGCTACACCTTC

d_gene: .
j_gene: TRBJ1-1
v_gene: TRBV4-2
abundance: few
CDR3aa: CASAAPGAAEAFF
CDR3nt: TGTGCCAGCGCAGCCCCAGGGGCCGCCGAAGCTTTCTTT

d_gene: .
j_gene: TRBJ1-2
v_gene: TRBV7-2
abundance: .
CDR3aa: CASSSSRWGLRGYTF
CDR3nt: TGTGCCAGCAGCTCCTCTCGATGGGGGCTGAGGGGCTACACCTTC

d_gene: .
j_gene: TRBJ2-2
v_gene: TRBV10-2
abundance: .
CDR3aa: CASSARARGTGELFF
CDR3nt: TGCGCCAGCAGCGCAAGGGCCCGCGGGACCGGGGAGCTGTTTTTT

d_gene: .
j_gene: TRBJ1-5
v_gene: TRBV19
abundance: .
CDR3aa: CASSLTLQQGSGNQPQHF
CDR3nt: TGTGCCAGTAGTCTTACACTCCAACAGGGTTCTGGCAATCAGCCCCAGCATTTT

d_gene: .
j_gene: TRBJ1-1
v_gene: TRBV10-3
abundance: .
CDR3aa: CAISGGPPKGTEAFF
CDR3nt: TGTGCCATCAGTGGGGGGCCCCCCAAGGGCACTGAAGCTTTCTTT

d_gene: TRBD2
j_gene: TRBJ2-1
v_gene: TRBV4-1
abundance: .
CDR3aa: CASSQVAAGGPDEQFF
CDR3nt: TGCGCCAGCAGCCAAGTCGCAGCGGGAGGGCCTGATGAGCAGTTCTTC

d_gene: TRBD2
j_gene: TRBJ2-1
v_gene: TRBV11-3
abundance: .
CDR3aa: CASSLVAGGMNEQFF
CDR3nt: TGTGCCAGCAGCTTAGTAGCGGGAGGGATGAATGAGCAGTTCTTC